This paragraph reports one TCR beta chain. The antigen remains unidentified. This sample stems from a study of T cells in localized non-small cell lung cancer. Study-level findings and limits: Longer survival (overall) was linked to higher T cell density in blood. Adjacent lung tissue had a median 57 of the top 100 clones found in the tumor.

Using immunoSEQ multiplex PCR, the repertoire was profiled, and TCRdb retains in-frame clones only, with some absent. The top ten clones hold roughly a fifth of a sample with approximately 24,000 clones, about nine tenths of them seen once. CDR3 length equals 16 residues. Trimming pared 3 bases from V and 1 base from J, leaving 12 bases between. Looked up from germline, CDR1 is SGHTA and CDR2 is FQGNSA. Sample: peripheral blood, taken before any cancer treatment. The TCR comes from a man aged 40 to 69 with stage I squamous cell lung carcinoma. V is TRBV7-2 and J is TRBJ2-2; unclear D gene. Here the CDR3 DNA reads TGTGCCAGCAGCTTGACGACGGCCCTGAACACCGGGGAGCTGTTTTTT. This translates into CASSLTTALNTGELFF.